This TCR beta chain was found in a study of neurological immune-mediated disorders. At least ten counts were recorded for this clonotype. With 10-nucleotide random UMIs, 5'RACE was used to make the cDNA. TCRdb redid the calling of the 5' RACE reads with MiXCR, one entry per CDR3 protein. Of more than 70,000 distinct CDR3 sequences listed, roughly a sixth are singletons. The TCR comes from a woman aged 40 to 49 in good health. The source material was PBMCs.

CDR3 sequence: CASSDGGPGSYGYTF. The CDR3 DNA reads as TGCGCCAGCAGCGACGGAGGCCCCGGATCATACGGCTACACCTTC. This rearrangement joins TRBV5-1 to TRBJ1-2; D is unclear. The V end lost 4 bases, the J end lost 8 bases, and 21 bases lay between the germline ends. The CDR3 runs 15 residues. The germline CDR1 and CDR2 sequences are SGHRS and YFSETQ.